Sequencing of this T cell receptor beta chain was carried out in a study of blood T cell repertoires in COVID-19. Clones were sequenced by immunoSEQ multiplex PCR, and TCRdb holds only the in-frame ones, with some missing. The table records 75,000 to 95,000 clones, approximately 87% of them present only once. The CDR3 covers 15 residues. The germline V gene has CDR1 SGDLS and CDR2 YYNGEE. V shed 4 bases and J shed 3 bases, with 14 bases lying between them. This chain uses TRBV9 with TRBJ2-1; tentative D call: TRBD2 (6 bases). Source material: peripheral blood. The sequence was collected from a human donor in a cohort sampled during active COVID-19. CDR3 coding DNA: TGTGCCAGCAGCCCGGCCGGGACTGGCTACAATGAGCAGTTCTTC. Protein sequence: CASSPAGTGYNEQFF.